One and the same sample provided the 21 T cell receptor beta chains below, sequenced in a study of blood T cells in healthy people across ages. It was with a sample-barcoded 5' primer and a J-beta primer mix that a second PCR of roughly 7 to 12 cycles was run. From the 5' RACE reads, TCRdb called clonotypes with MiXCR, one entry per CDR3 protein. This sample has over a million distinct CDR3 sequences; roughly 24% occur once, and the top ten carry approximately 0.71%. These data also formed part of another study, on T cells of mothers and their children.

Sequencing was performed on blood. These receptors all come from a girl aged 2 to 9 in good health.

The genes are TRBV15 and TRBJ2-2, with TRBD2 matching over 16 bases. The germline V gene encodes CDR1 LNHNV and CDR2 YYDKDF (reference sequence). V was clipped by 5 bases and J by 6 bases; unmatched bases: 6. The CDR3 consists of 17 residues. CDR3 DNA sequence: TGTGCCACCAGCTCGGGACTAGCGGGGGGGTACGCCGGGGAGCTGTTTTTT. Amino acid sequence: CATSSGLAGGYAGELFF.

This clonotype occurred a few times. The V gene is TRBV29-1, the J gene TRBJ1-4; D is uncertain. This CDR3 is built from 12 residues. Trimming took 5 bases from V and 4 from J, leaving 8 bases between them. From germline, CDR1 is SQVTM and CDR2 ANQGSEA. DNA for the CDR3: TGCAGCGTTACGAGTTATAATGAAAAACTGTTTTTT. Translation: CSVTSYNEKLFF.

This clonotype was found a few times. The chain joins TRBV12-3 or TRBV12-4 to TRBJ1-1; no clear D. This CDR3 region has 10 residues. Trimming took off 4 bases at V and 8 bases at J, with 5 bases between the two ends. The CDR3: CASSSGEAFF. The CDR3 DNA is TGTGCCAGCAGTTCTGGGGAAGCTTTCTTT.

A few counts support this clonotype. This chain connects TRBV11-3 to TRBJ2-3, with 10 positions matching TRBD2. Germline V gives CDR1 SGHNT, CDR2 YENEEA. The CDR3 is 13 amino acids. Trimming removed 4 bases from V and 13 bases from J; junction bases left unmatched: 8. CDR3 sequence: CASSWSLAGAEYF. CDR3 bases: TGTGCCAGCAGCTGGTCTCTAGCGGGGGCTGAGTATTTT.

This clonotype was seen only a few times. V is TRBV7-3 and J is TRBJ2-7, with D possibly TRBD2 on 5 matching bases. The CDR3 has 13 residues. Germline CDR1 reads SGHTA; CDR2 reads FQGTGA. Between the trimmed V and J ends, which lost 5 bases and 4 bases, there was a span of 12 bases. The CDR3 coding sequence is TGTGCCAGCAGCCGGGCGGGCTCTTACGAGCAGTACTTC. Translating gives CASSRAGSYEQYF.

The genes are TRBV27 and TRBJ1-1; D perhaps matches TRBD1 (6 bases). CDR3 size: 17 residues. CDR1 is MNHEY and CDR2 is SMNVEV in the germline V gene (reference sequence). V shed 4 bases and J shed 2 bases, with 20 bases lying between them. The CDR3 DNA is TGTGCCAGCAGTTCTATCGGGGGGCGCGGGAGAAACACTGAAGCTTTCTTT. It codes for CASSSIGGRGRNTEAFF.

The chain recombines TRBV5-6 with TRBJ2-5; possible D gene TRBD2, 5 bases. In germline, CDR1 is SGHDT, CDR2 YYEEEE. The CDR3 is 12 residues long. The V and J ends lost 1 base and 6 bases respectively, with 7 bases between them. CDR3 DNA sequence: TGTGCCAGCAGCTTGTGGGAGAAGACCCAGTACTTC. Translation: CASSLWEKTQYF.

This clonotype has a single count. This chain uses TRBV12-3 or TRBV12-4 with TRBJ1-1; D gene ambiguous. V was shortened by 7 bases and J by 1 base, with 13 bases between the two germline ends. CDR3 length: 14 residues. CDR3 bases: TGTGCCAGCACTCTTGGGAATGAGAACACTGAAGCTTTCTTT. Translation: CASTLGNENTEAFF.

This clonotype was seen a handful of times. This CDR3 reads CASSTPTGKNIQYF. CDR3 bases: TGTGCCAGCAGTACCCCCACTGGCAAAAACATTCAGTACTTC. V gene TRBV6-1 combines with J gene TRBJ2-4; D unclear. V lost 5 bases, J lost 3 bases, and 11 bases lay in between. Germline V gene sequence: CDR1 MNHNS, CDR2 SASEGT. This CDR3 has 14 amino acids.

This chain connects TRBV4-2 to TRBJ2-4; D might be TRBD2 (6 bases). The germline V gene has CDR1 LGHNA and CDR2 YNFKEQ. This CDR3 spans 15 amino acids. V lost 3 bases, J lost 8 bases, and 17 bases lay in between. The CDR3 is CASSQDYPHADIQYF. For the CDR3, the DNA is TGTGCCAGCAGCCAGGACTACCCGCACGCGGACATTCAGTACTTC.

This chain connects TRBV6-5 to TRBJ2-7, with D tentatively TRBD1 or TRBD2 (5 bases each). Germline V gene data show CDR1 as MNHEY and CDR2 as SVGAGI. This CDR3 comprises 15 residues. V lost 0 bases to trimming and J lost 4 bases, with 13 bases between them. The CDR3 DNA is TGTGCCAGCAGTTACTCCCCGGGACGGCCTTACGAGCAGTACTTC. Amino acids: CASSYSPGRPYEQYF.

This clonotype was recorded a few times. This CDR3 is CASASTDGPQETQYF. The CDR3 bases are TGTGCCAGCGCCTCTACGGACGGACCCCAAGAGACCCAGTACTTC. J is TRBJ2-5 and V is TRBV2; D not certain. The CDR3 totals 15 residues. The ends were cut back, 8 bases at V and 1 base at J, with 17 bases in the middle. Germline CDR1 SNHLY, CDR2 FYNNEI.

This clonotype was seen more than once but under ten times. V usage is TRBV20-1 and J usage is TRBJ1-3; 8 bases agree with TRBD1. The germline CDR1 and CDR2 sequences are DFQATT and SNEGSKA (reference sequence). The CDR3 loop spans 13 amino acids. After removal of 6 bases from V and 0 bases from J, the junction contained 1 base not matched to a gene. The CDR3 region is CSATGDSGNTIYF. The CDR3 nucleotides are TGCAGTGCGACAGGGGACTCTGGAAACACCATATATTTT.

The chain is built from TRBV6-6 and TRBJ1-3, with D perhaps TRBD1 (5 bases). CDR1 and CDR2 from the germline V gene are MNHNY and SVGAGI (reference sequence). Trimming shortened V by 2 bases and J by 8 bases, and 10 bases separated the two germline ends. The CDR3 has 13 amino acids. In DNA, the CDR3 is TGTGCCAGCAGTTACGTTCAGGGACACACCATATATTTT. Translation: CASSYVQGHTIYF.

The sample holds a few counts of this clonotype. The rearrangement uses TRBV28 and TRBJ2-3; D call uncertain. V was trimmed by 3 bases and J by 0 bases, leaving 13 bases between them. The germline CDR1 and CDR2 sequences are MDHEN and SYDVKM. The CDR3 has 16 residues. The CDR3 region is CASSLLETTSTDTQYF. In DNA form, the CDR3 reads TGTGCCAGCAGTTTGTTAGAGACAACTAGCACAGATACGCAGTATTTT.

The rearrangement uses TRBV20-1 and TRBJ2-5; a weak D match, TRBD2 (5 bases). The length of the CDR3 is 14 residues. Germline V gene lookup returns CDR1 DFQATT and CDR2 SNEGSKA (reference sequence). Trimming removed 0 bases from V and 7 bases from J, with 15 bases in between. As DNA, the CDR3 is TGCAGTGCTAGAGACTCATCCCCCGAGGGGACCCAGTACTTC. It is translated as CSARDSSPEGTQYF.

This rearrangement joins TRBV7-2 to TRBJ2-3, with 12 bases aligning to TRBD2. V was clipped by 0 bases and J by 8 bases; unmatched bases: 6. Per the germline V gene, CDR1 is SGHTA and CDR2 is FQGNSA. The CDR3 is 16 residues long. The CDR3: CASSLAPSGGAFTQYF. The CDR3 region has the DNA TGTGCCAGCAGCTTAGCGCCTAGCGGGGGGGCTTTTACGCAGTATTTT.

This sequence joins TRBV29-1 and TRBJ2-7; 9 bases are a match to TRBD2. The CDR3 is 13 amino acids. V shed 7 bases, J shed 4 bases, and the junction held 8 bases outside the gene matches. CDR1 SQVTM and CDR2 ANQGSEA come from the germline V gene. The CDR3 is CSGRISGSYEQYF. Written as DNA, the CDR3 is TGCAGCGGCCGAATTAGCGGGAGTTACGAGCAGTACTTC.

The sample holds many counts of this clonotype. The genes are TRBV2 and TRBJ2-6, with D tentatively TRBD1 (6 bases). This CDR3 spans 14 amino acids. Trimming pared 8 bases from V and 2 bases from J, leaving 10 bases between. Germline loops: CDR1 SNHLY, CDR2 FYNNEI. CDR3 residues: CASGYRAGANVLTF. Written as DNA, the CDR3 is TGTGCCAGCGGGTACAGGGCTGGGGCCAACGTCCTGACTTTC.

This clonotype has just a few counts. The chain couples TRBV6-6 to TRBJ2-1; 15 positions match TRBD2. Germline loops: CDR1 MNHNY, CDR2 SVGAGI (reference sequence). The CDR3 sequence is 14 residues long. The V segment lost 5 bases and the J segment 7 bases; nucleotides outside the gene matches: 0. The CDR3: CASSGLAGGNEQFF. In nucleotides, the CDR3 is TGTGCCAGCAGTGGACTAGCGGGGGGGAATGAGCAGTTCTTC.

A few counts support this clonotype. The rearrangement joins TRBV27 to TRBJ2-1; D not certain. CDR1 is MNHEY, CDR2 SMNVEV, per germline (reference sequence). The CDR3 contains 12 residues. Trimming removed 5 bases at V and 10 bases at J, with 12 bases between. In nucleotides, the CDR3 is TGTGCCAGCAGTACGACCAGACTCGAGCAGTTCTTC. Amino acid sequence: CASSTTRLEQFF.